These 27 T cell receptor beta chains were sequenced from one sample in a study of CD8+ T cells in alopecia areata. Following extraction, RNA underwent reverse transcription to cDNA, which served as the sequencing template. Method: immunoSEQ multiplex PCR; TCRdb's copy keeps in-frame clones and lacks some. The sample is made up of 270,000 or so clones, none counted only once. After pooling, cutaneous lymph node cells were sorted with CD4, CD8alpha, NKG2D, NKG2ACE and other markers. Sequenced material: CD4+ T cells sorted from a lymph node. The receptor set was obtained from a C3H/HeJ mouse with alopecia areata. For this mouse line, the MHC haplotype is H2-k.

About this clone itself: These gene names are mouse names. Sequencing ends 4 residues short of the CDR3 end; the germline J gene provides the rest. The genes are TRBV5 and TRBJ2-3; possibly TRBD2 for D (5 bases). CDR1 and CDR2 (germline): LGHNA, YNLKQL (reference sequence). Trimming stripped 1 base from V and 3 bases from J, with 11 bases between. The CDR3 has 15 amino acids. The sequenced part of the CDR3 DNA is TGTGCCAGCAGCCAAGCCCAGCCTGGGGCAGAA. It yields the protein CASSQAQPGAE. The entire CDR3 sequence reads CASSQAQPGAETLYF.

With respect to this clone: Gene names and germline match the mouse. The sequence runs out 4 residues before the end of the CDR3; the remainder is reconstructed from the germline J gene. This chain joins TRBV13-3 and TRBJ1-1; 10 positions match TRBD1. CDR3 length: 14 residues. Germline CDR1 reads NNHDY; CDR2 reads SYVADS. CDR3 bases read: TGTGCCAGCAGTACGGGACAGGGGAGGCGA. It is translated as CASSTGQGRR. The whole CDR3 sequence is CASSTGQGRREVFF.

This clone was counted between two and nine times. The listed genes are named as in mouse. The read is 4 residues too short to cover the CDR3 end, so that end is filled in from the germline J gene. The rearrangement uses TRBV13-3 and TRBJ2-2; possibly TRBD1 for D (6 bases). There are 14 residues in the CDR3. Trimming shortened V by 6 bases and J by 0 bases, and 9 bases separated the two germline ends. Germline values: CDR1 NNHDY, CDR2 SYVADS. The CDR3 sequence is CASTRQANTGQLYF. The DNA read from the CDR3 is TGTGCCAGCACCCGACAGGCAAACACCGGG.

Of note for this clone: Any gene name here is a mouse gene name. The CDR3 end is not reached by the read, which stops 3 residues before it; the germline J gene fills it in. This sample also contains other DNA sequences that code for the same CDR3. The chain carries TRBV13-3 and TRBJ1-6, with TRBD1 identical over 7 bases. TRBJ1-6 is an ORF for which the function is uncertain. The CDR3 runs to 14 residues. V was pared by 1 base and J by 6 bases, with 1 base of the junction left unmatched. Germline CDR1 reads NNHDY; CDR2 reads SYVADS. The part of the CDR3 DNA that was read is TGTGCCAGCAGTGATCAGGGGGGTAATTCGCCC. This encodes CASSDQGGNSP. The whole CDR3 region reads CASSDQGGNSPLYF.

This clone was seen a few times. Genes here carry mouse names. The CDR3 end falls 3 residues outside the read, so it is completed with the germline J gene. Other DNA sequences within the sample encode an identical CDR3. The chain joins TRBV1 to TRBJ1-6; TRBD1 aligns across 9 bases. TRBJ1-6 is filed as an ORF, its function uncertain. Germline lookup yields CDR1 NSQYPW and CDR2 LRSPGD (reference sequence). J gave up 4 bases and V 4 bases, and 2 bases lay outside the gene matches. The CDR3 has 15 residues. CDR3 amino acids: CTCSGGQGYNSPLYF. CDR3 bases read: TGCACCTGCAGTGGGGGACAGGGATATAATTCGCCC.

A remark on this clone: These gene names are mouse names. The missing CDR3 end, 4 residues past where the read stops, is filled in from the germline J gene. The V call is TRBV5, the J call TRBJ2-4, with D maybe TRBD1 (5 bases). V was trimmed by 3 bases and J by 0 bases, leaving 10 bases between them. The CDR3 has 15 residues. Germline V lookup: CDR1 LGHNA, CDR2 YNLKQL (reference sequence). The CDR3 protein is CASSHRQSSQNTLYF. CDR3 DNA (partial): TGTGCCAGCAGCCATCGACAGTCTAGTCAAAAC.

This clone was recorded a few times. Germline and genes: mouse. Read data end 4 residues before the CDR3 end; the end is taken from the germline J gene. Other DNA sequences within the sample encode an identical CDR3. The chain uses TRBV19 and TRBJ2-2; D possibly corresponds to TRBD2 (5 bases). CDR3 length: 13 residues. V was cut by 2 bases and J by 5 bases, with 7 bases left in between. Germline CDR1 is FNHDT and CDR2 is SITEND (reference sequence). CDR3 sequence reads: CASSILGTGQLYF. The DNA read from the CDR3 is TGTGCCAGCAGTATCCTGGGTACCGGG.

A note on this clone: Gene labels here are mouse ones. The CDR3 sequence: CTCSADRGWDAETLYF. The CDR3 bases that were read are TGCACCTGCAGTGCCGACAGGGGATGGGATGCAGAA. The V call is TRBV1, the J call TRBJ2-3; the match to TRBD1 covers 8 bases. The CDR3 end is not reached by the read, which stops 4 residues before it; the germline J gene fills it in. The J segment lost 2 bases and the V segment lost 3 bases, leaving 7 bases of the junction unmatched. Germline lookup yields CDR1 NSQYPW and CDR2 LRSPGD (reference sequence). The CDR3 consists of 16 residues. Supplemented by reference TRBV1 and TRBJ2-3, the full variable domain reads VTLLEQNPRWRLVPRGQAVNLRCILKNSQYPWMSWYQQDLQKQLQWLFTLRSPGDKEVKSLPGADYLATRVTDTELRLQVANMSQGRTLYCTCSADRGWDAETLYFGSGTRLTVL.

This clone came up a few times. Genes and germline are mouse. The sequenced part of the CDR3 DNA is TGTGCCTGGAGTCCCTGGGGGTCAAACACCGGG. This sequence encodes CAWSPWGSNTG. The whole CDR3 protein is CAWSPWGSNTGQLYF. The chain links TRBV31 to TRBJ2-2, with 7 nucleotides matching TRBD2. The read halts 4 residues ahead of the CDR3 end, with the missing end drawn from the germline J gene. There are 15 residues in the CDR3. The junction had 2 bases not matched to a gene; V was cut back by 1 base and J by 0 bases. In germline, CDR1 is GKSSPN, CDR2 SITVG.

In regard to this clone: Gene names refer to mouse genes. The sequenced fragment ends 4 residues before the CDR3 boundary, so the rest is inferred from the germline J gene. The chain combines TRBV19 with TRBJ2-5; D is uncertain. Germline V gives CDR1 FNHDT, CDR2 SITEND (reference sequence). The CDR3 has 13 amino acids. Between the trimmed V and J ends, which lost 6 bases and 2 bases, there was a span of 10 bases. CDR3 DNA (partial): TGTGCCAGCACCAGGAAAGGCCAAGAC. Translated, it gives CASTRKGQD. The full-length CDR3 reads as CASTRKGQDTQYF. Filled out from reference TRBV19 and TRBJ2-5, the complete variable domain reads GGIITQTPKFLIGQEGQKLTLKCQQNFNHDTMYWYRQDSGKGLRLIYYSITENDLQKGDLSEGYDASREKKSSFSLTVTSAQKNEMAVFLCASTRKGQDTQYFGPGTRLLVL.

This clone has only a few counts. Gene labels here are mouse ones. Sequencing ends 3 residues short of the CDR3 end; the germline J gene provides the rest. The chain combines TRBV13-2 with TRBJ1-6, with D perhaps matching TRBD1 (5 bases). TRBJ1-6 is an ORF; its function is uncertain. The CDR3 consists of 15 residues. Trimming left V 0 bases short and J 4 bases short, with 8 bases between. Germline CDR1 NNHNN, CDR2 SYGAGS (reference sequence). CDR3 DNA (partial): TGTGCCAGCGGTGATGGCAGGGCATATAATTCGCCC. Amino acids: CASGDGRAYNSP. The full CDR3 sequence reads CASGDGRAYNSPLYF.

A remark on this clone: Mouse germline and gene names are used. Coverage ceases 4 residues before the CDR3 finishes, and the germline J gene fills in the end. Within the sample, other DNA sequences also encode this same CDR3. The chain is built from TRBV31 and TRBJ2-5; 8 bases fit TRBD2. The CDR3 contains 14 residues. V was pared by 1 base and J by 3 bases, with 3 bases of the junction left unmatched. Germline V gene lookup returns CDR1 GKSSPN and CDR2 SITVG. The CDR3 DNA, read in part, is TGTGCCTGGAGTCCCGGACTGGGACAAGAC. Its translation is CAWSPGLGQD. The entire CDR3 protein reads CAWSPGLGQDTQYF.

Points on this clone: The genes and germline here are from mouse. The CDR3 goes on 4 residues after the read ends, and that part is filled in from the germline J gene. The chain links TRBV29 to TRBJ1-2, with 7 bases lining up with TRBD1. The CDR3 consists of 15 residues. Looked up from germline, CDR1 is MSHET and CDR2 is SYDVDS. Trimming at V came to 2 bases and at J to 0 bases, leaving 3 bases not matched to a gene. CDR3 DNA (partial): TGTGCTAGCAGTTTACCGGGACAGCCAAACTCC. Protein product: CASSLPGQPNS. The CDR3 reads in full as CASSLPGQPNSDYTF.

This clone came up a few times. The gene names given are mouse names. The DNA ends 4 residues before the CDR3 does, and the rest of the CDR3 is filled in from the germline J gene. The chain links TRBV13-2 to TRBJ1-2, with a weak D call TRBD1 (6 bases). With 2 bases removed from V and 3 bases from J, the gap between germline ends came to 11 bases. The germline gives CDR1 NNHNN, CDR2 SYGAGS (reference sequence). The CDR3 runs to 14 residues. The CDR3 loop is CASGEGGVDSDYTF. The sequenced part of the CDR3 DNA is TGTGCCAGCGGTGAAGGGGGGGTGGACTCC.

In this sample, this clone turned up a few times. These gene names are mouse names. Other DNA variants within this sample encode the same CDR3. CDR3 sequence: CTCSGGQGANSDYTF. The part of the CDR3 DNA that was read is TGCACCTGCAGTGGGGGACAGGGTGCAAACTCC. The chain joins TRBV1 to TRBJ1-2; TRBD1 aligns across 9 bases. The read ends 4 residues before the CDR3 terminus; that terminus is restored from the germline J gene. Germline V gene lookup returns CDR1 NSQYPW and CDR2 LRSPGD (reference sequence). This CDR3 is 15 amino acids long. V gave up 4 bases and J gave up 0 bases; unmatched junction bases: 3.

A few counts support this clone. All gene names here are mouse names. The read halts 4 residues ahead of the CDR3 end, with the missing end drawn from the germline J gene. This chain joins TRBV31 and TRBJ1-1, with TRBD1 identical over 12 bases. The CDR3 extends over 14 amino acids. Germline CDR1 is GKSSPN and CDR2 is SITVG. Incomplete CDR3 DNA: TGTGCCTGGAGTGGGGGACAGGGGGCGGAA. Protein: CAWSGGQGAE. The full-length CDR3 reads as CAWSGGQGAEEVFF.

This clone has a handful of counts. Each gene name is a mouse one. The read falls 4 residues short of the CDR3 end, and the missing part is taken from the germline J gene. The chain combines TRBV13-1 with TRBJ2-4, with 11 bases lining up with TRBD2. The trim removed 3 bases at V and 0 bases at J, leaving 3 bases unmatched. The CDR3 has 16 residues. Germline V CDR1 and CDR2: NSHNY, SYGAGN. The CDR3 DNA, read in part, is TGTGCCAGCAGTGTGGGACTGGGGGTTAGTCAAAAC. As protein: CASSVGLGVSQN. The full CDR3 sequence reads CASSVGLGVSQNTLYF.

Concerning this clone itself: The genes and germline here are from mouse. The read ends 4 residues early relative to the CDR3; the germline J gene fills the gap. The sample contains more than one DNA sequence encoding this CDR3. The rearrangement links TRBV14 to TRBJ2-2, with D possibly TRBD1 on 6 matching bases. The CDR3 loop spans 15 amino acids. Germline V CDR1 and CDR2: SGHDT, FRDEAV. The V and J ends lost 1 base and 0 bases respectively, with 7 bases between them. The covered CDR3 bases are TGTGCCAGCAGTTTCGGGACAACAAACACCGGG. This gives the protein CASSFGTTNTG. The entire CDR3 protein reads CASSFGTTNTGQLYF.

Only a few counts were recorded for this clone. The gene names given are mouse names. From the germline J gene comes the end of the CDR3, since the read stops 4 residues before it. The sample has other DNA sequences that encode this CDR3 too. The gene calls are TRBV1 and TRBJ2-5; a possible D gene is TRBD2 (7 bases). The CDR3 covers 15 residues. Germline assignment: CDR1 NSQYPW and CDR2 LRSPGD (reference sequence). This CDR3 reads CTCSADTGGGDTQYF. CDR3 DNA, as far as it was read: TGCACCTGCAGTGCAGATACGGGGGGCGGCGAC.

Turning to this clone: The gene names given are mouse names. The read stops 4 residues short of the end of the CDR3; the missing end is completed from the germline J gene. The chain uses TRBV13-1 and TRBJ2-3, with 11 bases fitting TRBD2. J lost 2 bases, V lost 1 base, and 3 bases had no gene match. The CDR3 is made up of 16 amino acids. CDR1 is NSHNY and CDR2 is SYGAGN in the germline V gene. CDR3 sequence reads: CASSDRTGGYAETLYF. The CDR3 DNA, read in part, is TGTGCCAGCAGTGATAGGACTGGGGGGTATGCAGAA.

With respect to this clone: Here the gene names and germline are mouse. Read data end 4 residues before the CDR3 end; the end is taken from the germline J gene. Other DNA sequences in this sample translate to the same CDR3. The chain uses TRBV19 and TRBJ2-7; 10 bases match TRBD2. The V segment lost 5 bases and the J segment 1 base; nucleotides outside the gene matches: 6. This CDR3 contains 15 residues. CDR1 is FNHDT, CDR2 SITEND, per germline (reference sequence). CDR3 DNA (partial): TGTGCCAGCAGCCCCCGACTGGGGGGATCCTAT. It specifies CASSPRLGGSY. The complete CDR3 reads CASSPRLGGSYEQYF.

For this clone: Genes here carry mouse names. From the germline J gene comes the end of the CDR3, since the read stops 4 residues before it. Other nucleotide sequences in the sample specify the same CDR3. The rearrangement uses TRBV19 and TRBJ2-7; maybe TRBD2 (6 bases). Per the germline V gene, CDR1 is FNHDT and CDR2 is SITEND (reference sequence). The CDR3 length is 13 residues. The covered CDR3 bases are TGTGCCAGCAGGCCCGGCCTGGGGTAT. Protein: CASRPGLGY. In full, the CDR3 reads CASRPGLGYEQYF.

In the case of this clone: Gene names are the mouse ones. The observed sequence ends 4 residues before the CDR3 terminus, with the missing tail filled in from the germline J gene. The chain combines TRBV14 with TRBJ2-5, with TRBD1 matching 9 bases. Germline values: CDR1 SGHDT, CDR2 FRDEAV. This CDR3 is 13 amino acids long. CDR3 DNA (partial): TGTGCCAGCAGAACAGGGGGCAAAGAC. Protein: CASRTGGKD. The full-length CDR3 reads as CASRTGGKDTQYF.

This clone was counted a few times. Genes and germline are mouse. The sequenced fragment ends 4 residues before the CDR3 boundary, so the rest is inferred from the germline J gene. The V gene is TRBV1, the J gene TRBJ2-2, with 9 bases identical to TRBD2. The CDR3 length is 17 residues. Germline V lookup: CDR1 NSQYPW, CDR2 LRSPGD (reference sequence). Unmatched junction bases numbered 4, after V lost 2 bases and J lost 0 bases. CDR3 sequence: CTCSASRTGANTGQLYF. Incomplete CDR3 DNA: TGCACCTGCAGTGCATCCCGGACTGGGGCAAACACCGGG.

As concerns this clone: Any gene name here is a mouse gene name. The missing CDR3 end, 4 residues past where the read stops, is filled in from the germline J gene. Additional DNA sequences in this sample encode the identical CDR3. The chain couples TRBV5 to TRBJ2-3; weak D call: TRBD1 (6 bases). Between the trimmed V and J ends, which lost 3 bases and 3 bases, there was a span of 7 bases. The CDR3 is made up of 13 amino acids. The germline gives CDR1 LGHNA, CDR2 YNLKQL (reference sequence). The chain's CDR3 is CASSQTGAETLYF. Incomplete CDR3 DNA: TGTGCCAGCAGCCAGACAGGAGCAGAA.

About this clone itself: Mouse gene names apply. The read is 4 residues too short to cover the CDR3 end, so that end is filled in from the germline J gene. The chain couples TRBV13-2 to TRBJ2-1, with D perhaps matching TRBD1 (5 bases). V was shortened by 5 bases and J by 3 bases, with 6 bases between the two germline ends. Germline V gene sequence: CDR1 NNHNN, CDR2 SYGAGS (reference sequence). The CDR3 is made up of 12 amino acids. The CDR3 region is CASGDTYAEQFF. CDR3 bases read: TGTGCCAGCGGGGACACCTATGCT.

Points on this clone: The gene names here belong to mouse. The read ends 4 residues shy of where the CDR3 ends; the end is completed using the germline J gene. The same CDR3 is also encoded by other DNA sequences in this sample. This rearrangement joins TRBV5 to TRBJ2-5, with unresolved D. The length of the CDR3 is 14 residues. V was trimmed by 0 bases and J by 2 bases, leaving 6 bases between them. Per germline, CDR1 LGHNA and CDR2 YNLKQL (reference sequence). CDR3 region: CASSQDTAQDTQYF. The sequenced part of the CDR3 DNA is TGTGCCAGCAGCCAAGATACAGCCCAAGAC.